These 27 T cell receptor beta chains were all obtained from the same sample, sequenced in a study of cytomegalovirus exposure and HLA in healthy donors. The primer mix had 60 Vbeta and 13 Jbeta primers. Measured with immunoSEQ multiplex PCR; TCRdb has only the in-frame clones, and not every one. This table has over 100,000 clones, just under 80% appearing once. The sample comprised PBMCs. The receptors here all came from a male donor in good health and CMV-seronegative.

Points on this clone: The junction and the germline gene differ at one end; a read error may be behind it. The chain uses TRBV7-9 and TRBJ2-5; D is possibly TRBD2 (6 bases). The CDR3 runs 14 residues. CDR1 SEHNR and CDR2 FQNEAQ come from the germline V gene (reference sequence). The CDR3 region has the DNA TGTTCCAGCAGCCCGATGGGCGGGAAAGAGACCCAGTACTTC. It translates to CSSSPMGGKETQYF.

The chain couples TRBV14 to TRBJ2-7; 8 bases fit TRBD1. There are 14 residues in the CDR3. Germline lookup yields CDR1 SGHDN and CDR2 FVKESK. V was pared by 8 bases and J by 5 bases, with 11 bases of the junction left unmatched. The CDR3 DNA sequence: TGTGCCAGCCAAGACCGGGACAGGTCCCACGAGCAGTACTTC. It yields the protein CASQDRDRSHEQYF.

The chain is built from TRBV19 and TRBJ1-1, with D hard to call. V shed 8 bases and J shed 0 bases, with 10 bases lying between them. Germline V gene sequence: CDR1 LNHDA, CDR2 SQIVND (reference sequence). The CDR3 consists of 13 residues. Here the CDR3 DNA reads TGTGCCAGTGGGAGGGAACTGAACACTGAAGCTTTCTTT. Encoded protein: CASGRELNTEAFF.

The chain links TRBV9 to TRBJ1-1, with D possibly being TRBD1 (5 bases). CDR3 size: 15 residues. Germline V gene lookup returns CDR1 SGDLS and CDR2 YYNGEE. V lost 2 bases and J 5 bases, leaving 16 bases between the germline ends. In DNA, the CDR3 is TGTGCCAGCAGCGTCGATGGCAGGGTCCCTACTGAAGCTTTCTTT. It is translated as CASSVDGRVPTEAFF.

This clone was recorded once. This rearrangement joins TRBV2 to TRBJ1-1; TRBD1 aligns across 8 bases. The ends lost 8 bases at V and 4 bases at J; junction bases unmatched: 12. The CDR3 runs to 15 residues. Germline CDR1 SNHLY, CDR2 FYNNEI. The CDR3 sequence: CASQYQGAGGTEAFF. CDR3 sequence (DNA): TGTGCCAGCCAGTACCAGGGGGCAGGGGGCACTGAAGCTTTCTTT.

The rearrangement uses TRBV30 and TRBJ2-5, with 9 nucleotides matching TRBD2. The germline V gene has CDR1 GTSNPN and CDR2 SVGIG (reference sequence). The CDR3 loop spans 14 amino acids. Unmatched junction bases numbered 4, after V lost 1 base and J lost 4 bases. The CDR3 DNA reads as TGTGCCTGGAGTGGCGGGGGGGCGGGAGAGACCCAGTACTTC. Translated: CAWSGGGAGETQYF.

This sequence joins TRBV2 and TRBJ1-1, with TRBD1 identical over 8 bases. Germline V gene lookup returns CDR1 SNHLY and CDR2 FYNNEI. There are 17 residues in the CDR3. V gave up 2 bases and J gave up 1 base; unmatched junction bases: 9. CDR3 in amino acids: CASSEYGAGGWNTEAFF. The CDR3 DNA is TGTGCCAGCAGTGAATATGGGGCAGGGGGCTGGAACACTGAAGCTTTCTTT.

J is TRBJ1-2 and V is TRBV30, with 7 bases identical to TRBD1. This CDR3 region has 14 residues. V was clipped by 0 bases and J by 4 bases; unmatched bases: 5. Germline V gene lookup returns CDR1 GTSNPN and CDR2 SVGIG (reference sequence). CDR3 sequence (DNA): TGTGCCTGGAGTGTACCTGGGACAGTCTATGGCTACACCTTC. It is translated as CAWSVPGTVYGYTF.

The chain has TRBV2 and TRBJ1-5, with D maybe TRBD1 (5 bases). CDR3 size: 14 residues. CDR1 and CDR2 from the germline V gene are SNHLY and FYNNEI. Trimming left V 0 bases short and J 6 bases short, with 9 bases between. CDR3 loop: CASSEATVSQPQHF. In DNA, the CDR3 is TGTGCCAGCAGTGAAGCGACAGTTTCTCAGCCCCAGCATTTT.

This chain connects TRBV10-3 to TRBJ2-7, with D perhaps TRBD1 (6 bases). The germline CDR1 and CDR2 sequences are ENHRY and SYGVKD. This CDR3 comprises 12 residues. V was pared by 3 bases and J by 4 bases, with 7 bases between. The CDR3 region is CAISEGGYEQYF. The DNA for the CDR3 is TGTGCCATCAGTGAAGGGGGTTACGAGCAGTACTTC.

In the case of this clone: The junction departs from the called germline gene at one end, perhaps through a read error. The chain combines TRBV7-9 with TRBJ1-2, with D maybe TRBD1 (6 bases). The CDR3 extends over 15 amino acids. Per the germline V gene, CDR1 is SEHNR and CDR2 is FQNEAQ (reference sequence). CDR3 sequence: CASSPRLNRVGGYPF. CDR3 DNA sequence: TGTGCCAGCAGCCCACGATTAAACAGGGTTGGCGGCTACCCCTTC.

J is TRBJ2-2 and V is TRBV5-6, with D possibly being TRBD2 (7 bases). CDR1 SGHDT and CDR2 YYEEEE come from the germline V gene. V was clipped by 3 bases and J by 3 bases, with 21 bases between them. The CDR3 is 18 residues long. CDR3 protein: CASSSFADGGQDTGELFF. CDR3 DNA: TGTGCCAGCAGCTCATTCGCGGACGGGGGGCAGGACACCGGGGAGCTGTTTTTT.

The chain couples TRBV7-2 to TRBJ1-3, with D uncertain. From germline, CDR1 is SGHTA and CDR2 FQGNSA. The V gene lost 5 bases and the J gene lost 0 bases, with 11 bases spanning the gap. The CDR3 totals 15 residues. The CDR3 here is CASSRQVSSGNTIYF. In DNA, the CDR3 is TGTGCCAGCAGCCGGCAGGTGTCCTCTGGAAACACCATATATTTT. Variable domain in full (rest from reference TRBV7-2 and TRBJ1-3): GAGVSQSPSNKVTEKGKDVELRCDPISGHTALYWYRQSLGQGLEFLIYFQGNSAPDKSGLPSDRFSAERTGGSVSTLTIQRTQQEDSAVYLCASSRQVSSGNTIYFGEGSWLTVV.

This clone was seen once. The gene calls are TRBV18 and TRBJ1-1; D call uncertain. Per germline, CDR1 KGHSH and CDR2 LQKENI. The ends were cut back, 2 bases at V and 3 bases at J, with 7 bases in the middle. The CDR3 is 13 amino acids. The CDR3 nucleotides are TGTGCCAGCTCACCAGGGAGGGACACTGAAGCTTTCTTT. Translation gives CASSPGRDTEAFF. The full variable domain, its missing parts supplied by reference TRBV18 and TRBJ1-1, is NAGVMQNPRHLVRRRGQEARLRCSPMKGHSHVYWYRQLPEEGLKFMVYLQKENIIDESGMPKERFSAEFPKEGPSILRIQQVVRGDSAAYFCASSPGRDTEAFFGQGTRLTVV.

V and J are TRBV4-3 and TRBJ1-6; D gene unclear. The germline V gene encodes CDR1 LGHNA and CDR2 YSLEER. The CDR3 extends over 15 amino acids. Trimming pared 0 bases from V and 12 bases from J, leaving 15 bases between. CDR3 sequence reads: CASSQDITAGEPLHF. CDR3 nucleotides: TGCGCCAGCAGCCAAGATATAACAGCCGGGGAACCCCTCCACTTT.

CDR3 sequence (DNA): TGTGCCAGCAACACAGGGGGCTCTGGTTCACCCCTCCACTTT. The encoded protein is CASNTGGSGSPLHF. V usage is TRBV6-4 and J usage is TRBJ1-6; 9 bases align to TRBD1. The CDR3 runs 14 residues. The J segment lost 9 bases and the V segment lost 7 bases, leaving 7 bases of the junction unmatched. Looked up from germline, CDR1 is MRHNA and CDR2 is SNTAGT.

The CDR3 region is CASSRNRGSATQYF. The CDR3 region has the DNA TGTGCCAGCAGCCGCAACAGGGGTTCGGCGACCCAGTACTTC. The gene calls are TRBV4-2 and TRBJ2-5, with 7 bases matching TRBD1. Per germline, CDR1 LGHNA and CDR2 YNFKEQ. The CDR3 has 14 residues. With 4 bases clipped from V and 7 bases from J, the junction kept 9 bases outside the gene matches.

The chain recombines TRBV11-3 with TRBJ2-5; possibly TRBD1 for D (5 bases). The length of the CDR3 is 12 residues. Trimming removed 6 bases from V and 5 bases from J, with 10 bases in between. From germline, CDR1 is SGHNT and CDR2 YENEEA. The CDR3 loop is CASRGQGETQYF. CDR3 nucleotides: TGTGCCAGCAGGGGGCAAGGGGAGACCCAGTACTTC.

This clone was detected once. The chain uses TRBV5-4 and TRBJ1-3; tentative D call: TRBD1 (5 bases). The CDR3 spans 15 residues. Germline CDR1 reads SGHNT; CDR2 reads YYREEE (reference sequence). Trimming removed 4 bases from V and 1 base from J, with 12 bases in between. This CDR3 reads CASSQGGASGNTIYF. Written as DNA, the CDR3 is TGTGCCAGCAGCCAGGGCGGCGCATCTGGAAACACCATATATTTT.

A single count supports this clone. The rearrangement uses TRBV6-1 and TRBJ2-3; 8 bases are a match to TRBD2. The CDR3 length is 15 residues. Trimming took 3 bases from V and 5 from J; bases not matched to a gene: 7. CDR1 is MNHNS and CDR2 is SASEGT in the germline V gene. The CDR3 DNA reads TGTGCCAGCAGTGATCGCGGGGGGCTGGGAGATACGCAGTATTTT. Translation: CASSDRGGLGDTQYF.

V gene TRBV5-8 combines with J gene TRBJ2-3, with 7 bases fitting TRBD1. With 2 bases clipped from V and 4 bases from J, the junction kept 7 bases outside the gene matches. Germline CDR1 is SGHTS and CDR2 is YDEGEE. The CDR3 is made up of 15 amino acids. The CDR3 bases are TGTGCCAGCAGCTTAGGACAGGTCCGGGCAGATACGCAGTATTTT. This codes for CASSLGQVRADTQYF.

V and J are TRBV30 and TRBJ2-4; 11 nucleotides match TRBD1. CDR1 and CDR2 (germline): GTSNPN, SVGIG (reference sequence). V trimming: 5 bases; J trimming: 3 bases; junction bases outside the gene matches: 0. This CDR3 has 13 amino acids. CDR3 DNA sequence: TGTGCCTGGGGGACAGGGGGCAAAAACATTCAGTACTTC. It yields the protein CAWGTGGKNIQYF. Full variable domain (rest looked up from reference TRBV30 and TRBJ2-4): SQTIHQWPATLVQPVGSPLSLECTVEGTSNPNLYWYRQAAGRGLQLLFYSVGIGQISSEVPQNLSASRPQDRQFILSSKKLLLSDSGFYLCAWGTGGKNIQYFGAGTRLSVL.

The chain has TRBV27 and TRBJ1-2, with 7 positions matching TRBD1. This CDR3 comprises 15 residues. Germline V gene sequence: CDR1 MNHEY, CDR2 SMNVEV (reference sequence). The ends lost 3 bases at V and 2 bases at J; junction bases unmatched: 6. CDR3 nucleotide sequence: TGTGCCAGCAGTTTTTCGGGACAGCCAAACTATGGCTACACCTTC. Translating gives CASSFSGQPNYGYTF.

The CDR3 loop is CASSLAPGQGQRTGELFF. For the CDR3, the DNA is TGTGCCAGCAGCTTGGCACCCGGACAGGGCCAGAGGACCGGGGAGCTGTTTTTT. The chain carries TRBV11-3 and TRBJ2-2; 8 bases line up with TRBD1. The ends lost 3 bases at V and 5 bases at J; junction bases unmatched: 14. This CDR3 region has 18 residues. Germline values: CDR1 SGHNT, CDR2 YENEEA.

The V call is TRBV27, the J call TRBJ2-6; D perhaps matches TRBD1 (6 bases). The V end was cut by 6 bases, the J end by 0 bases, with 15 bases between. CDR3 length equals 17 residues. The V gene's germline CDR1 is MNHEY and CDR2 SMNVEV (reference sequence). CDR3 amino acids: CASSTGHGGSGANVLTF. For the CDR3, the DNA is TGTGCCAGCAGCACGGGACATGGCGGCTCTGGGGCCAACGTCCTGACTTTC.

This clone was picked up a small number of times. The V and J genes are TRBV7-2 and TRBJ1-4, with 7 bases that match TRBD1. This CDR3 has 15 amino acids. Unmatched junction bases numbered 6, after V lost 5 bases and J lost 3 bases. From germline, CDR1 is SGHTA and CDR2 FQGNSA. Here the CDR3 reads CASSPNQGANEKLFF. In DNA form, the CDR3 reads TGTGCCAGCAGCCCTAATCAGGGGGCTAATGAAAAACTGTTTTTT.

The chain recombines TRBV28 with TRBJ1-5; weak D call: TRBD1 (6 bases). The length of the CDR3 is 15 residues. Germline V gene lookup returns CDR1 MDHEN and CDR2 SYDVKM. The V and J ends lost 6 bases and 0 bases respectively, with 12 bases between them. Here the CDR3 reads CASSPGHISNQPQHF. The DNA of the CDR3 is TGTGCCAGCAGCCCGGGACACATTAGCAATCAGCCCCAGCATTTT.